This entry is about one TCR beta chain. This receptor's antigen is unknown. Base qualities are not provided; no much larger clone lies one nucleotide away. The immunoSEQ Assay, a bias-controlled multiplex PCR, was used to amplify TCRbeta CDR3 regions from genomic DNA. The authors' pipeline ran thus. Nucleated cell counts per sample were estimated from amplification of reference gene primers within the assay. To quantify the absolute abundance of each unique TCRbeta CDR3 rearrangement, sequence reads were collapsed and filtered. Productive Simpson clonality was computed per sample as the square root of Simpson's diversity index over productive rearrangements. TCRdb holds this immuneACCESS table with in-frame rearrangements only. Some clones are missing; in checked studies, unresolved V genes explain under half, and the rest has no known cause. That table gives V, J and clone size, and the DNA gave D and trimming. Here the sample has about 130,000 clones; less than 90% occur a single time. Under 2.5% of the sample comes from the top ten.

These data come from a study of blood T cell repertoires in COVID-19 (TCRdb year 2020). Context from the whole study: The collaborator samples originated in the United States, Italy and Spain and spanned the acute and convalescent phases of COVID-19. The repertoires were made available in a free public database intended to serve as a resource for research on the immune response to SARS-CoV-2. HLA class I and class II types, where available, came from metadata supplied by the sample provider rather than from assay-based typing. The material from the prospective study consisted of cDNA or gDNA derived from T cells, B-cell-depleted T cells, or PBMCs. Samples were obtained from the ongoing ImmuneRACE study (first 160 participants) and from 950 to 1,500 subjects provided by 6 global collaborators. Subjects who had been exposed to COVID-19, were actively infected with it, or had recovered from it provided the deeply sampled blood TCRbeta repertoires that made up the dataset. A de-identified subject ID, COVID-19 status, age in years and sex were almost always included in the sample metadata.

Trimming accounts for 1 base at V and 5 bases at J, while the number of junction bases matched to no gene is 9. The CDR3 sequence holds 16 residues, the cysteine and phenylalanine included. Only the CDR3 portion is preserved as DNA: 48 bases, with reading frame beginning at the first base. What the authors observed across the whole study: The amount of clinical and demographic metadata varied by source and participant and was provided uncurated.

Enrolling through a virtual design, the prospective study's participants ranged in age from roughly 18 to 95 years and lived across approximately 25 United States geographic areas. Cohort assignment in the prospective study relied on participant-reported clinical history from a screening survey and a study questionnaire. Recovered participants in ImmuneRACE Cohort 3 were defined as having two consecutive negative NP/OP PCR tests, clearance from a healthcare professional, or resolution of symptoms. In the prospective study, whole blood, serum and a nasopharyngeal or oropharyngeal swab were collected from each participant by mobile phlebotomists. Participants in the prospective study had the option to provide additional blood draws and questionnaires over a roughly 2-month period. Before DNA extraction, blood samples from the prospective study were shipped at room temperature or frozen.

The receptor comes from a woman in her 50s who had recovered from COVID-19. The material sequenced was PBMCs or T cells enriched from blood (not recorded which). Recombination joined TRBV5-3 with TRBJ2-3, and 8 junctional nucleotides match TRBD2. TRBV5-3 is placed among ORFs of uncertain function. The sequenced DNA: TGTGCCAGAAGCTTGCGACGGGGGGGCCAGGAAGATACGCAGTATTTT. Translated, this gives CARSLRRGGQEDTQYF.